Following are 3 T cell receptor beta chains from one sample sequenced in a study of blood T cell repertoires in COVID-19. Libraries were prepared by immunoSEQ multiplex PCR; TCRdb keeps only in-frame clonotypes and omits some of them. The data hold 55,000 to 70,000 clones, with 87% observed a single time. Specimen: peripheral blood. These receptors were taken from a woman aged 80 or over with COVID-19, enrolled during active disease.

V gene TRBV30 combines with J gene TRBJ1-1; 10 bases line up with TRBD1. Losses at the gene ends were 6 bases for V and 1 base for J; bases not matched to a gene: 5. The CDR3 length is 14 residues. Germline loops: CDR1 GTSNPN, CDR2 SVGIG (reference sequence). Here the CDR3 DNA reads TGTGCCTGCGGACAGGGGGTGGGGAACACTGAAGCTTTCTTT. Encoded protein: CACGQGVGNTEAFF.

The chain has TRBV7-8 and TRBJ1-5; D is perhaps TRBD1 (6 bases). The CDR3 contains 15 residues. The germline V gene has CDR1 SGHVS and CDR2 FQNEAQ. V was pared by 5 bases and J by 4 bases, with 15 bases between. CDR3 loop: CASSRTGTPNQPQHF. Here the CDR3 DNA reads TGTGCCAGCAGCCGTACCGGGACACCTAATCAGCCCCAGCATTTT.

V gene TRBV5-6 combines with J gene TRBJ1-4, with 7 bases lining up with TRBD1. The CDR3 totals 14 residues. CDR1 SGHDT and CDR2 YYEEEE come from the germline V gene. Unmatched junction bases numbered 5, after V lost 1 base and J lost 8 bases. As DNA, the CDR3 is TGTGCCAGCAGCTTGCGACAGGGAAGGGAAAAACTGTTTTTT. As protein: CASSLRQGREKLFF.